These 10 T cell receptor beta chains were all obtained from the same sample, sequenced in a study of T-cell reconstitution after alpha-beta-depleted transplantation in children. Unique molecular identifiers featured in how the TCRbeta library was prepared. MiXCR, applied by TCRdb to the PCR reads, yields one record per CDR3 protein. The sample shows about 610,000 distinct CDR3 sequences, 20% to 30% of them seen only once. The sequencing used PBMCs, collected before TCRalphabeta/CD19-depleted stem cell transplant. The receptors here all came from a boy under two years old with Wiskott-Aldrich syndrome, due to receive a stem cell transplant.

This clonotype was detected only once. This chain joins TRBV11-2 and TRBJ2-7; D assignment may be TRBD1 or TRBD2 (6 bases each). CDR3 length equals 14 residues. With 3 bases removed from V and 11 bases from J, the gap between germline ends came to 20 bases. Germline V gene data show CDR1 as SGHAT and CDR2 as FQNNGV. The CDR3 coding sequence is TGTGCCAGCAGCTTTCAAGGGGGGTTGGGATTAGAGTACTTC. Its translation: CASSFQGGLGLEYF.

This clonotype was seen only once. The V gene is TRBV30, the J gene TRBJ2-3; D might be TRBD1 or TRBD2, each matching 5 bases. The germline V and J ends were trimmed by 3 bases and 0 bases, with 16 bases remaining between them. The CDR3 extends over 16 amino acids. CDR1 is GTSNPN and CDR2 is SVGIG in the germline V gene (reference sequence). CDR3 bases: TGTGCCTGGAGAATTTCGATCGGGACGAGCACAGATACGCAGTATTTT. Amino acids: CAWRISIGTSTDTQYF. Drawing the rest from reference TRBV30 and TRBJ2-3, the complete variable domain is SQTIHQWPATLVQPVGSPLSLECTVEGTSNPNLYWYRQAAGRGLQLLFYSVGIGQISSEVPQNLSASRPQDRQFILSSKKLLLSDSGFYLCAWRISIGTSTDTQYFGPGTRLTVL.

This clonotype was found a few times. This rearrangement joins TRBV20-1 to TRBJ2-1, with D maybe TRBD2 (5 bases). V was shortened by 3 bases and J by 10 bases, with 13 bases between the two germline ends. Germline V CDR1 and CDR2: DFQATT, SNEGSKA (reference sequence). The CDR3 totals 12 residues. CDR3: CSASMAGKEQFF. For the CDR3, the DNA is TGCAGTGCTAGTATGGCGGGCAAGGAGCAGTTCTTC.

A few counts support this clonotype. This chain links TRBV30 with TRBJ1-1, with D unresolved. This CDR3 comprises 14 residues. Per germline, CDR1 GTSNPN and CDR2 SVGIG (reference sequence). V was cut by 3 bases and J by 4 bases, with 15 bases left in between. CDR3 residues: CAWSWKGRSTEAFF. The CDR3 DNA is TGTGCCTGGAGCTGGAAGGGCAGGAGCACTGAAGCTTTCTTT.

The V and J genes are TRBV2 and TRBJ2-5, with TRBD2 identical over 12 bases. The V segment lost 4 bases and the J segment 5 bases; nucleotides outside the gene matches: 11. This CDR3 spans 17 amino acids. In germline, CDR1 is SNHLY, CDR2 FYNNEI. The CDR3 DNA reads as TGTGCCAGCAGTGGGACTAGCGGGAAGGTAATCCCCGAGACCCAGTACTTC. Protein sequence: CASSGTSGKVIPETQYF.

CDR3 region: CASSPGTGRKANYGYTF. The CDR3 nucleotides are TGTGCCAGCAGTCCCGGGACAGGGCGAAAAGCTAACTATGGCTACACCTTC. The chain joins TRBV27 to TRBJ1-2; 9 bases fit TRBD1. V gave up 5 bases and J gave up 0 bases; unmatched junction bases: 10. CDR1 and CDR2 (germline): MNHEY, SMNVEV (reference sequence). CDR3 length: 17 residues.

The chain links TRBV5-1 to TRBJ2-1, with D possibly TRBD2 on 5 matching bases. The CDR3 length is 12 residues. The V gene's germline CDR1 is SGHRS and CDR2 YFSETQ. The V gene lost 4 bases and the J gene lost 8 bases, with 10 bases spanning the gap. This chain's CDR3 is CASSRDGYEQFF. In DNA form, the CDR3 reads TGCGCCAGCAGCCGGGATGGATATGAGCAGTTCTTC.

This clonotype was seen a handful of times. V usage is TRBV5-6 and J usage is TRBJ2-1, with D possibly TRBD2 on 5 matching bases. CDR1 is SGHDT, CDR2 YYEEEE, per germline. This CDR3 comprises 14 residues. The V and J ends lost 4 bases and 3 bases respectively, with 11 bases between them. CDR3 nucleotides: TGTGCCAGCAGCCGGCGGACTGGCTACAATGAGCAGTTCTTC. This sequence encodes CASSRRTGYNEQFF.

The genes are TRBV10-3 and TRBJ2-1; D is uncertain. V was cut by 9 bases and J by 5 bases, with 8 bases left in between. The CDR3 is 11 residues long. Germline values: CDR1 ENHRY, CDR2 SYGVKD. The CDR3 loop reads CAMRENNEQFF. The CDR3 nucleotides read TGTGCCATGAGAGAGAACAATGAGCAGTTCTTC.

J is TRBJ1-6 and V is TRBV20-1; perhaps TRBD1 as D (6 bases). CDR3 length: 13 amino acids. Deletions cut 3 bases from V and 8 bases from J, with 11 bases between. Germline V gene lookup returns CDR1 DFQATT and CDR2 SNEGSKA (reference sequence). The CDR3 sequence: CSAREDSYSPLHF. The CDR3 region has the DNA TGCAGTGCTAGGGAGGACAGCTATTCACCCCTCCACTTT.